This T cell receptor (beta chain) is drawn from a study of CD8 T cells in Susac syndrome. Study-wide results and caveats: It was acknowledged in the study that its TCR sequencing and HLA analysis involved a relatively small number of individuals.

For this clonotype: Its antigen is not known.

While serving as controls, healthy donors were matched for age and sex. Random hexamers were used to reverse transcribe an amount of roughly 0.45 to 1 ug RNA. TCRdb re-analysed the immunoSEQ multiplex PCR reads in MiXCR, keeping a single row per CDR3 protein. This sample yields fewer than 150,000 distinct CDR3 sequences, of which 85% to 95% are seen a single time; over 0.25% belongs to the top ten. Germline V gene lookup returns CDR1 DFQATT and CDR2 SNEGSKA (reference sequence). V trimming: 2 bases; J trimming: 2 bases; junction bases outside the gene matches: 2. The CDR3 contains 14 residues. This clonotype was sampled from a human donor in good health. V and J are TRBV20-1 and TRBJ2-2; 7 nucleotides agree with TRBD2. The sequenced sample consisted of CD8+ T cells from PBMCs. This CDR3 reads CSARLADNTGELFF. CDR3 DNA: TGCAGTGCTAGACTAGCGGACAACACCGGGGAGCTGTTTTTT.